These 10 T cell receptor beta chains originate from one sample sequenced in a study of CD8+CD57+ T cells in acquired aplastic anemia. The template used for profiling TCR beta VDJ and CDR3 was genomic DNA. MiXCR, run by TCRdb on the reads, gives a single entry per CDR3 protein. The sample consists of more than 150,000 distinct CDR3 sequences, 40% to 55% of them appearing once. The source material was sorted CD4+, CD8+, or CD8+CD57+ T cells (not recorded which) from PBMCs. These receptor sequences come from a human donor in good health.

This clonotype came up many times. The chain links TRBV6-4 to TRBJ2-3, with 14 bases aligning to TRBD2. The germline CDR1 and CDR2 sequences are MRHNA and SNTAGT. The V and J ends lost 1 base and 3 bases, in that order; junction bases with no gene match: 3. CDR3 size: 17 residues. The CDR3 DNA is TGTGCCAGCAGTGACTTCAGGACTAGCGGGAGGACAGATACGCAGTATTTT. It translates to CASSDFRTSGRTDTQYF.

Concerning this clonotype: Compared with germline, one end of the junction differs, possibly owing to a read error. The rearrangement joins TRBV10-3 to TRBJ2-7; D might be TRBD1 or TRBD2, each matching 5 bases. Germline CDR1 ENHRY, CDR2 SYGVKD. This CDR3 is built from 12 residues. The CDR3 spells CAISAGRYDQYF. The CDR3 DNA follows: TGTGCCATCAGTGCGGGACGGTACGATCAGTACTTC.

The sample holds many counts of this clonotype. V gene TRBV9 combines with J gene TRBJ1-2; D may be TRBD1 (5 bases). CDR1 SGDLS and CDR2 YYNGEE come from the germline V gene. V was pared by 3 bases and J by 1 base, with 16 bases between. The CDR3 covers 16 residues. The chain's CDR3 is CASSDRGREYNYGYTF. The CDR3, as DNA: TGTGCCAGCAGCGATCGAGGCAGGGAGTATAACTATGGCTACACCTTC.

The chain recombines TRBV7-8 with TRBJ1-1; 9 bases line up with TRBD1. Germline V CDR1 and CDR2: SGHVS, FQNEAQ. The CDR3 is 14 residues long. Losses at the gene ends were 7 bases for V and 6 bases for J; bases not matched to a gene: 9. CDR3 nucleotides: TGTGCCAGCACAAGGGACACAGGGGGCTCTGAAGCTTTCTTT. It translates to CASTRDTGGSEAFF.

This clonotype appeared many times. The chain combines TRBV5-8 with TRBJ2-3; D may be TRBD2 (5 bases). V lost 1 base, J lost 1 base, and 7 bases lay in between. The CDR3 spans 14 residues. The V gene's germline CDR1 is SGHTS and CDR2 YDEGEE. This CDR3 reads CASSLREGTDTQYF. CDR3 sequence (DNA): TGTGCCAGCAGCTTGCGGGAAGGCACAGATACGCAGTATTTT.

For the CDR3, the DNA is TGTGCCAGTAGGAACAAACAGGGGTTCAGGACTGAAGCTTTCTTT. Residues: CASRNKQGFRTEAFF. The V gene is TRBV19, the J gene TRBJ1-1, with 7 positions matching TRBD1. J gave up 5 bases and V 6 bases, and 12 bases lay outside the gene matches. This CDR3 is built from 15 residues. In germline, CDR1 is LNHDA, CDR2 SQIVND (reference sequence).

This clonotype was detected many times. This chain connects TRBV15 to TRBJ2-1; 11 bases are a match to TRBD1. Germline CDR1 reads LNHNV; CDR2 reads YYDKDF (reference sequence). CDR3 size: 17 residues. Trimming took 4 bases from V and 7 from J; bases not matched to a gene: 12. The CDR3 is CATSKGGTGGKRNEQFF. CDR3 nucleotides: TGTGCCACCAGCAAGGGAGGGACAGGGGGTAAAAGGAATGAGCAGTTCTTC.

The sample holds many counts of this clonotype. The V gene is TRBV7-3, the J gene TRBJ1-1; no clear D gene. CDR3 length: 13 amino acids. The germline V gene encodes CDR1 SGHTA and CDR2 FQGTGA. The ends were cut back, 5 bases at V and 1 base at J, with 8 bases in the middle. CDR3 nucleotides: TGTGCCAGCAGCGTCCAGAGGAACACTGAAGCTTTCTTT. Its translation is CASSVQRNTEAFF.

V gene TRBV19 combines with J gene TRBJ2-1, with D possibly called TRBD1 or TRBD2 (6 bases each). V was clipped by 9 bases and J by 3 bases, with 15 bases between them. Germline V gives CDR1 LNHDA, CDR2 SQIVND (reference sequence). CDR3 length equals 14 residues. The CDR3 loop reads CASRQEGLYNEQFF. The CDR3, as DNA: TGTGCCAGCCGACAGGAGGGGCTCTACAATGAGCAGTTCTTC.

On this clonotype itself: Possible read error: a much larger clone is one base away. The chain joins TRBV5-1 to TRBJ2-2, with D possibly being TRBD2 (5 bases). Germline V gene lookup returns CDR1 SGHRS and CDR2 YFSETQ. The CDR3 sequence is 15 residues long. The CDR3 DNA reads TGCGCCAGCAGCTTGGTGGTCGGGAACACCGGGGAGCTGTCTTTT. Amino acid sequence: CASSLVVGNTGELSF.